This T cell receptor beta chain originates from a study of vaccination and CD4 T cells after COVID-19 (dated by TCRdb to 2021 to 2024). Context from the whole study: Every convalescent patient had a positive nasal swab PCR test for SARS-CoV-2, with mild disease in several patients and severe disease in one. Post-vaccine blood samples were taken a median of about 72 days after the second vaccine dose, with a range of roughly 14 to 241 days. As controls, cultures received a CEFX viral epitope pool (the positive control), an HIV-1 Nef peptide pool (the negative control), or no peptide at all. In the convalescent cohort there were six males and four females, among whom were two Hispanic individuals, seven Caucasians, two Asians and one multiracial person. The spike-specific CD4+ TCR repertoire was compared before and after mRNA vaccination in approximately ten COVID-19 convalescent patients and a few infection-naive healthy vaccine recipients. For stimulating the cultures, overlapping spike peptide pools were used, derived from SARS-CoV-2 as well as from the common cold coronaviruses HCoV-NL63, HCoV-OC43 and HCoV-229E. Each participant got two doses of either the Pfizer-BioNTech BNT162b2 vaccine (n=8) or the Moderna mRNA-1273 vaccine (n=2). Post-COVID blood samples were collected from convalescent patients a median of roughly 100 days after diagnosis, with a range of roughly 30 to 170 days.

Remarks on this clonotype: Its antigen is not yet known. No clone much larger than this one lies a single base away; base qualities are absent.

The label giving this sample's treatment or condition can be read as: approximately 9-day PBMC culture with coronavirus spike peptide pools or control peptides (ViraFEST assay). The ViraFEST assay was used in the study, in which antigen-specific T cells were expanded with peptide pools and expanded clonotypes were subsequently identified by TCR sequencing. The positive SARS-CoV-2 PCR tests of the convalescent patients were dated from March to December 2020, before the Alpha, Beta and Delta variants emerged in the United States. PBMCs were cultured at around 2 million per well in IMDM supplemented with approximately 5% human AB serum and approximately 10 IU/ml IL-2, with about 10 ug/ml peptide pools added. Half of the culture medium was replaced with fresh IL-2-containing medium on days 3 and 7. After around 11 days of culture, CD4+ T cells were isolated by negative selection using the EasySep CD4+ T cell isolation kit. Ficoll-Paque Plus gradient centrifugation was used to isolate PBMCs from whole blood, and the isolated PBMCs were then either used fresh or cryopreserved at -140C. Triplicate wells were generally used for each culture condition.

CDR1 MDHEN and CDR2 SYDVKM are derived from the germline V gene. V loses 6 bases at its end and J loses 3 bases; junction bases beyond the gene matches: 10. From the cysteine up to the phenylalanine, the CDR3 has a length of 16 residues. The read is trimmed to its CDR3 DNA, 48 bases read in frame from base 1. General findings and caveats noted by the study authors: An increase in the median number of SARS-CoV-2-reactive clonotypes from 21 after infection to some 38 after vaccination was observed, but the change was not found to be significant. Of the vaccine-specific clones in convalescent patients, 304 of 307, or nearly all, reacted only to SARS-CoV-2 spike and did not cross-react with common cold coronaviruses. The study included relatively few convalescent patients and did not analyze early timepoints after natural infection. Among the post-vaccine SARS-CoV-2-reactive clones in convalescent patients, a median approximately 90% showed up only after vaccination, which suggests vaccine-specific priming.

The library was built by means of PCR. TCR sequencing of DNA from cultured CD4+ T cells used the Oncomine TCR Beta short-read assay at the Johns Hopkins FTIC core. The QIAamp micro DNA kit was used to extract genomic DNA from the cultured CD4+ T cells. Oncomine TCR Beta libraries from cultured CD4+ T cells were pooled with unique dual indexes and sequenced on an Illumina iSeq 100. For the original study's pipeline: Non-productive sequences were filtered out, and CDR3s that did not start with C, did not end with F or W, or were shorter than 7 amino acids were discarded. The MANAFEST web application identified antigen-specific clonotypes by comparing peptide-stimulated wells against reference wells and other culture wells. To be called positive, a clone needed an FDR below 0.05, an odds ratio above 5, and a productive frequency above 0.1% in at least two of three replicate wells. Clonotypes that were significantly expanded in both SARS-CoV-2 spike wells and at least one common cold coronavirus spike condition were defined as cross-reactive. Using R version 3.6.1, CDR3 homology was evaluated through Levenshtein distances (stringdist) along with unrooted phylogenetic trees (ape). TCRdb trimmed the raw reads at Q25, called clones with MiXCR and kept productive beta chains. All rows with the same CDR3 protein become a single entry with the most common DNA and genes. The V and J calls were determined by TCRdb, not by the authors. The sample table contains 15,000 to 20,000 distinct CDR3 sequences; only one count was recorded for roughly half of them. Roughly 12% of the sample belongs to the ten largest clones.

The sample was CD4+ T cells from blood, cultured in vitro. This TCR was recovered from a human donor who had recovered from COVID-19. The V gene is TRBV28 and the J gene is TRBJ1-5; 8 nucleotides in the junction match TRBD1. The DNA sequence reads TGTGCCAGCAGCCTAGTCGACAGGGGTGTCAATCAGCCCCAGCATTTT. This encodes CASSLVDRGVNQPQHF.